This T cell receptor beta chain was found in a study of T cell responses to AZD1222 COVID-19 vaccine. Study-wide background: Recipients boosted at about 4 weeks or about 12 weeks are pooled. General study findings and limits: Spike-specific TCR breadth and depth were elevated following two AZD1222 doses.

The CDR3 covers 15 residues. The germline V gene has CDR1 SGDLS and CDR2 YYNGEE. V was pared by 0 bases and J by 7 bases, with 14 bases between. The data were produced by immunoSEQ multiplex PCR, yet TCRdb's version contains in-frame clones alone and is incomplete. The sample holds approximately 150,000 clones, 80% to 95% seen once. The table lists this clone with a count of one. What it binds is not known. This chain uses TRBV9 with TRBJ1-5; TRBD1 is a possible D gene (5 bases). The sample consisted of peripheral blood, taken on day 0 of AZD1222 vaccination. The TCR was taken from an adult in good health. CDR3 DNA sequence: TGTGCCAGCAGCGTAGTGGGATCGGAGGGGCAGCCCCAGCATTTT. Translated, it gives CASSVVGSEGQPQHF.